This TCR beta chain was found in a study of cytomegalovirus exposure and HLA in healthy donors. This clone was counted only a few times. What it binds is not known. Primers included in the PCR were 60 Vbeta and 13 Jbeta primers. TCRdb keeps only in-frame clones here, not all; method: immunoSEQ multiplex PCR. The data show 150,000 to 200,000 clones, roughly 73% seen once. General observations from the study: Analyses of presence/absence relied on an assumption of roughly uniform sequencing depth across donors.

The germline gives CDR1 SNHLY, CDR2 FYNNEI. Germline trimming cut 6 bases from V and 14 bases from J; bases unmatched to any gene: 6. The CDR3 contains 11 residues. The clonotype was recovered from a woman aged 40 to 50 in good health and CMV-seropositive. The rearrangement uses TRBV2 and TRBJ2-3; TRBD2 matches 9 bases. Sequenced input: PBMCs. The CDR3 spells CASSVAGVGYF. The CDR3 bases are TGTGCCAGCAGCGTAGCGGGAGTGGGGTATTTT.